Ten or more counts support the clone carrying this TCR beta chain. Its target is not known. UMIs and sample barcodes were carried by the TCR alpha and TCR beta cDNA libraries that 5'RACE produced using constant-segment primers. TCRdb ran MiXCR on the 5' RACE reads and lists one entry per CDR3 protein. The data hold about 200,000 distinct CDR3 sequences, with 15% to 20% observed a single time. This entry comes from a study of T-cell memory formation after mild COVID-19. Across the study: There were largely donor-specific TCR clusters.

Study outcomes and limitations: CD4+ clones that contracted lay mainly in CM and EM; CD8+ ones lay in EMRA. Contracting clones, day 15 to 85, had balanced CD4/CD8, and later expanders favored CD4+.

The sequence was obtained from an adult woman who had mild COVID-19 (a few samples of this study predate the infection). Cell type and time point are not known. Sequencing was performed on PBMCs or a T cell subset sorted from them (not recorded which).

CDR3 sequence reads: CASSQDQGYEQYF. DNA for the CDR3: TGTGCCAGCAGCCAAGATCAGGGCTACGAGCAGTACTTC. V is TRBV4-2 and J is TRBJ2-7; D might be TRBD1 (5 bases). The CDR3 loop spans 13 amino acids. V gave up 0 bases and J gave up 3 bases, with 6 bases separating them. Germline loops: CDR1 LGHNA, CDR2 YNFKEQ.